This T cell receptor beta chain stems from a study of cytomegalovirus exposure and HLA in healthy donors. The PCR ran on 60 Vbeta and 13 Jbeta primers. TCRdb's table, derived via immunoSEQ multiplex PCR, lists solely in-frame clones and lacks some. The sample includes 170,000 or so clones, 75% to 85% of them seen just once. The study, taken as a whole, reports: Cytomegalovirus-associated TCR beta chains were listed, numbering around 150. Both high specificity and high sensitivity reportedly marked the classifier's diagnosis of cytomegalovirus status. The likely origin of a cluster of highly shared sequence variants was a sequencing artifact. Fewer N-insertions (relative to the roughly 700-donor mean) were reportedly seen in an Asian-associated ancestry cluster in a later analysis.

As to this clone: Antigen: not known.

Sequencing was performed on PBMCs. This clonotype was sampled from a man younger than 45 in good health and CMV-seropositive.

CDR3 DNA sequence: TGTGCCAGCAGCGGCGGGAGGGCATCAGATACGCAGTATTTT. Translation: CASSGGRASDTQYF. This chain uses TRBV27 with TRBJ2-3; 9 nucleotides line up with TRBD2. The germline V gene has CDR1 MNHEY and CDR2 SMNVEV (reference sequence). V gave up 6 bases and J gave up 4 bases; unmatched junction bases: 5. This CDR3 is 14 amino acids long.